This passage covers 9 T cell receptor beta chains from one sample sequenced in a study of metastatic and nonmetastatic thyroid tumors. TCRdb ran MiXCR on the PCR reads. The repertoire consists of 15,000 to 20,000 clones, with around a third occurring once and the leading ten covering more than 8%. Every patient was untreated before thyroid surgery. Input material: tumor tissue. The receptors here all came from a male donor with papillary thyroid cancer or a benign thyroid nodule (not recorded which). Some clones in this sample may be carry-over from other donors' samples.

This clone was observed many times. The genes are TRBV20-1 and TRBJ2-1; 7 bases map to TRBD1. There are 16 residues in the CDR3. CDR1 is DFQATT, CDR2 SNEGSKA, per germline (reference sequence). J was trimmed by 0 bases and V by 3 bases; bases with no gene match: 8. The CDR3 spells CSASGEGQSSYNEQFF. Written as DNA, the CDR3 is TGCAGTGCTAGTGGAGAGGGACAGAGCTCCTACAATGAGCAGTTCTTC.

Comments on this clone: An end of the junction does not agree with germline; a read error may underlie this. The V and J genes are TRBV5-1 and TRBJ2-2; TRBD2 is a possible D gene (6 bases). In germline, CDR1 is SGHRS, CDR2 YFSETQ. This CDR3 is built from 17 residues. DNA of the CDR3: TGCGCCAGCAGCTTGGAAATCTTGTCGGGAGCTGGCGGGAAGCTGTTTTTT. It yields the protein CASSLEILSGAGGKLFF.

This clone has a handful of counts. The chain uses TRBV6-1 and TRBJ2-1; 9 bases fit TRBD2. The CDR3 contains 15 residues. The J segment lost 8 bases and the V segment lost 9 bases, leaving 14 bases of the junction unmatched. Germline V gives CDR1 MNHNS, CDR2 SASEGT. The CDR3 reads CARRHLTSGLHEQFF. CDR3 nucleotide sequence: TGTGCCAGGCGACACTTGACTAGCGGTCTCCATGAGCAGTTCTTC.

CDR3 coding DNA: TGTGCCAGCAGCTTAACGCCTAGCGTGAGGCTTGGTACCCAGTACTTC. Amino acids: CASSLTPSVRLGTQYF. The rearrangement links TRBV7-8 to TRBJ2-5; possible D gene TRBD2, 6 bases. The CDR3 length is 16 residues. In germline, CDR1 is SGHVS, CDR2 FQNEAQ. Trimming took off 2 bases at V and 8 bases at J, with 21 bases between the two ends.

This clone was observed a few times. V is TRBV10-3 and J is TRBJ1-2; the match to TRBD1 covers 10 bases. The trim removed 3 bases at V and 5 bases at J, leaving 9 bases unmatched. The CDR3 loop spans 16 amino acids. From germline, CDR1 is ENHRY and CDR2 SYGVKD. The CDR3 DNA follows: TGTGCCATCAGTGAAGTGATGACAGGGGGCGAGTATGGCTACACCTTC. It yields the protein CAISEVMTGGEYGYTF.

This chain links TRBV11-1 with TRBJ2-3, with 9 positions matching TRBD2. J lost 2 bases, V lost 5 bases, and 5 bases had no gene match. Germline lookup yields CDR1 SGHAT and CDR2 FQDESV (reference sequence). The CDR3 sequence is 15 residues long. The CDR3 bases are TGTGCCAGCAGCCGGGCGGGAGGGGACACAGATACGCAGTATTTT. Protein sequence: CASSRAGGDTDTQYF.

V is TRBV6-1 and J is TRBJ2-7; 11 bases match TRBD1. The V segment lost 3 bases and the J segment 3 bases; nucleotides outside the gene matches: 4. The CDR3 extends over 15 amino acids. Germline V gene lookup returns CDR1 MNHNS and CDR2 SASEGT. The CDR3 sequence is CASSEQGTGGYEQYF. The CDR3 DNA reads TGTGCCAGCAGTGAGCAAGGGACAGGGGGCTACGAGCAGTACTTC.

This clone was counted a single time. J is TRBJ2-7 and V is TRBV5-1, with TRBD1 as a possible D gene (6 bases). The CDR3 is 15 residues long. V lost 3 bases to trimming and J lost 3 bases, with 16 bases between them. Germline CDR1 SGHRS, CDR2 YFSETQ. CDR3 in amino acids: CASSSGGTSLYEQYF. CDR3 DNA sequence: TGCGCCAGCAGCTCGGGTGGGACATCCCTCTACGAGCAGTACTTC. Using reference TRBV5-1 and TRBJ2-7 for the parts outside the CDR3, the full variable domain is KAGVTQTPRYLIKTRGQQVTLSCSPISGHRSVSWYQQTPGQGLQFLFEYFSETQRNKGNFPGRFSGRQFSNSRSEMNVSTLELGDSALYLCASSSGGTSLYEQYFGPGTRLTVT.

CDR3 in DNA: TGTGCCAGCAGTAACCGACTAGCGGGCCACAATGAGCAGTTCTTC. Translation gives CASSNRLAGHNEQFF. The chain couples TRBV27 to TRBJ2-1, with TRBD2 matching 10 bases. The germline V gene has CDR1 MNHEY and CDR2 SMNVEV (reference sequence). The trim removed 5 bases at V and 5 bases at J, leaving 6 bases unmatched. CDR3 length: 15 amino acids.